The 6 T cell receptor beta chains below come from one sample, sequenced in a study of CD8+CD57+ T cells in acquired aplastic anemia. CDR3 and TCR beta VDJ profiling relied on a genomic DNA template. TCRdb fed the reads into MiXCR, producing one record per CDR3 protein. The sample has 200,000 to 250,000 distinct CDR3 sequences, 34% seen once. Sample: sorted CD4+, CD8+, or CD8+CD57+ T cells (not recorded which) from PBMCs. Source of these receptors: a human donor in good health, serving as a control.

The sample holds a few counts of this clonotype. The rearrangement joins TRBV5-1 to TRBJ1-3, with no clear D. CDR1 and CDR2 from the germline V gene are SGHRS and YFSETQ. The ends were cut back, 4 bases at V and 0 bases at J, with 11 bases in the middle. This CDR3 spans 15 amino acids. Here the CDR3 reads CASSQSVDSGNTIYF. For the CDR3, the DNA is TGCGCCAGCAGCCAGTCCGTTGACTCTGGAAACACCATATATTTT.

The chain carries TRBV6-1 and TRBJ1-4; the D gene is possibly TRBD1 (5 bases). CDR1 and CDR2 (germline): MNHNS, SASEGT. This CDR3 is built from 12 residues. Trimming stripped 7 bases from V and 8 bases from J, with 11 bases between. The CDR3 sequence: CASTRQTEKLFF. CDR3 bases: TGTGCCAGCACGCGACAGACGGAAAAACTGTTTTTT.

The chain has TRBV2 and TRBJ2-7; the D is unclear. Trimming took 8 bases from V and 7 from J, leaving 9 bases between them. Looked up from germline, CDR1 is SNHLY and CDR2 is FYNNEI. This CDR3 comprises 10 residues. The CDR3 sequence is CASRLLEQYV. As DNA, the CDR3 is TGTGCCAGCCGCCTTCTGGAGCAGTACGTC.

Regarding this clonotype: A read error may be the cause here, since a much bigger clone is one base away. The genes are TRBV7-2 and TRBJ1-1; 9 bases are shared with TRBD1. Germline CDR1 reads SGHTA; CDR2 reads FQGNSA. The CDR3 extends over 15 amino acids. Trimming at V came to 7 bases and at J to 12 bases, leaving 18 bases not matched to a gene. CDR3 loop: CASTTNTGQGVSTFF. The CDR3 region has the DNA TGTGCCAGCACAACCAATACGGGACAGGGTGTTTCAACTTTCTTT.

Note on this clonotype: This may come from a read error, since a much larger clone is one base off. J is TRBJ2-1 and V is TRBV20-1; no clear D. Germline assignment: CDR1 DFQATT and CDR2 SNEGSKA (reference sequence). The CDR3 has 13 amino acids. The chain's CDR3 is CGAVATVGNEQFF. CDR3 nucleotide sequence: TGCGGTGCGGTAGCAACCGTAGGGAATGAGCAGTTCTTC.

This clonotype was detected ten times or more. This chain connects TRBV7-9 to TRBJ1-6; 9 bases map to TRBD1. In germline, CDR1 is SEHNR, CDR2 FQNEAQ (reference sequence). V lost 4 bases, J lost 4 bases, and 2 bases stayed unmatched. The CDR3 extends over 15 amino acids. As DNA, the CDR3 is TGTGCCAGCAGCTCCGGGACAGGGTATAATTCACCCCTCCACTTT. This sequence encodes CASSSGTGYNSPLHF.